This T cell receptor beta chain was identified in a study of OX40 agonist ivuxolimab in advanced cancers. Study background: Partial response was recorded in three patients: one hepatocellular carcinoma and two cutaneous melanoma cases.

Germline V gene lookup returns CDR1 SGHVS and CDR2 FNYEAQ. The CDR3 is 17 amino acids. V lost 2 bases to trimming and J lost 4 bases, with 21 bases between them. On this clone itself: Its cognate antigen is unknown.

The assay was immunoSEQ multiplex PCR, and TCRdb's table has in-frame clones only and misses some. The sample lists approximately 77,000 clones, 80% to 95% occurring once. Whole-study results and caveats: Certain nonresponders additionally had low normalized T-cell clonal expansion.

The receptor was isolated from an adult with an advanced solid tumor such as melanoma, head and neck, liver or kidney cancer. The chain combines TRBV7-6 with TRBJ2-7; weak D call: TRBD2 (6 bases). The material was CD4+ or CD8+ T cells sorted from blood, obtained in a trial of the OX40 agonist ivuxolimab. The CDR3 DNA is TGTGCCAGCAGCTTACAACCCACTAGCTTTGGAAGATACGAGCAGTACTTC. It is translated as CASSLQPTSFGRYEQYF.